These 7 T cell receptor beta chains were sequenced from one sample in a study of molecular identifiers for immune sequencing clone quantification (dated by TCRdb to between 2018 and 2020). The library was generated by PCR. Sequencer: Illumina HiSeq 4000. Clones were called with MiXCR by TCRdb after fastp trimmed the public reads at Q25, and only in-frame beta chains were retained. Every CDR3 protein is listed once, alongside the most common genes and DNA of its rows. The sample records under 75,000 distinct CDR3 sequences, under 20% of which are singletons. Together, the top ten hold more than 1.2% of the sample. Sequences were obtained from naive CD8+ T cells from blood, with Jurkat cell RNA spiked in. The label giving this sample's cell subset or site can be read as: FACS-sorted CD8+CD4-CCR7+CD45RA+ naive T cells. The receptors derive from a human donor in good health. Some libraries in this study had Jurkat cell RNA spiked in.

This clonotype has a count of ten or more. The rearrangement links TRBV27 to TRBJ1-5; D not resolved. The V gene lost 3 bases and the J gene lost 0 bases, with 15 bases spanning the gap. The CDR3 runs to 17 residues. Germline V gene lookup returns CDR1 MNHEY and CDR2 SMNVEV (reference sequence). The CDR3 sequence: CASSFPGRTDSNQPQHF. The CDR3 nucleotides read TGTGCCAGCAGTTTCCCCGGCAGGACCGATAGCAATCAGCCCCAGCATTTT.

At least ten counts were recorded for this clonotype. The chain combines TRBV28 with TRBJ1-6; TRBD1 might be the D (6 bases). CDR1 is MDHEN, CDR2 SYDVKM, per germline. CDR3 size: 16 residues. V was clipped by 0 bases and J by 9 bases, with 15 bases between them. In DNA form, the CDR3 reads TGTGCCAGCAGTTTATGGGCAGGGGCAGCGAGTTCACCCCTCCACTTT. Translating it yields CASSLWAGAASSPLHF.

In the case of this clonotype: Just one base apart from a much larger clone, this may be a read error. The chain is built from TRBV19 and TRBJ2-1; D not certain. In germline, CDR1 is LNHDA, CDR2 SQIVND (reference sequence). Trimming took 7 bases from V and 6 from J, leaving 16 bases between them. The CDR3 spans 14 residues. The CDR3 DNA follows: TGTGCCAGTAAAGAAGGGCTGGGCTGCAATGAGCAGTTCTTC. Residues: CASKEGLGCNEQFF.

In its sample, this clonotype was seen many times. This chain links TRBV29-1 with TRBJ2-1, with TRBD2 matching over 8 bases. Looked up from germline, CDR1 is SQVTM and CDR2 is ANQGSEA. The J segment lost 8 bases and the V segment lost 4 bases, leaving 13 bases of the junction unmatched. This CDR3 contains 15 residues. CDR3 nucleotides: TGCAGCGTTGGAGGACTAGGCGGGAGGTGGGATGAGCAGTTCTTC. Residues: CSVGGLGGRWDEQFF.

This clonotype came up a few times. The J gene is TRBJ2-7, the V gene TRBV3-1, with 9 bases identical to TRBD2. V shed 0 bases, J shed 2 bases, and the junction held 14 bases outside the gene matches. Germline-derived CDR1 and CDR2 are LGHDT and YNNKEL (reference sequence). The CDR3 extends over 19 amino acids. The CDR3: CASSQDLVGGSGSPYEQYF. Here the CDR3 DNA reads TGTGCCAGCAGCCAAGATCTGGTGGGGGGTAGCGGGAGCCCCTACGAGCAGTACTTC.

This clonotype was seen repeatedly, ten times or more. This chain uses TRBV7-6 with TRBJ1-1, with D tentatively TRBD1 (6 bases). V was trimmed by 1 base and J by 3 bases, leaving 9 bases between them. This CDR3 region has 14 residues. CDR1 is SGHVS, CDR2 FNYEAQ, per germline. The CDR3 DNA is TGTGCCAGCAGCTTAGGGGAGGGGGACACTGAAGCTTTCTTT. It codes for CASSLGEGDTEAFF.

This clonotype appeared many times. The chain links TRBV6-1 to TRBJ2-1; perhaps TRBD1 as D (6 bases). This CDR3 region has 14 residues. The V gene's germline CDR1 is MNHNS and CDR2 SASEGT. V lost 8 bases and J 5 bases, leaving 16 bases between the germline ends. The CDR3 region has the DNA TGTGCCAGCCCAGGGACACGAGAAAACAATGAGCAGTTCTTC. Translated, it gives CASPGTRENNEQFF.